This entry lists 5 T cell receptor beta chains sequenced from one sample in a study of blood T cell repertoires in COVID-19 (TCRdb year 2020). Library method: the immunoSEQ multiplex PCR assay. Not all clones reach the TCRdb copy of this immuneACCESS table, which keeps in-frame sequences only. Checked studies attribute under half of the gap to unresolved V genes and leave the rest unexplained. Across this sample there are fewer than 650,000 clones, with less than 90% seen only once. The ten largest make up roughly 7.3% of the sample. Material: peripheral blood. These receptors all come from a woman aged 50 to 60 with COVID-19, enrolled during active disease.

Only a few counts were recorded for this clone. The chain carries TRBV6-4 and TRBJ2-2, with 8 positions matching TRBD1. Germline CDR1 MRHNA, CDR2 SNTAGT. V was pared by 6 bases and J by 6 bases, with 6 bases of the junction left unmatched. The CDR3 covers 14 residues. CDR3 nucleotides: TGTGCCAGCAGAGCCTACAGGGGGTCCGGGGAGCTGTTTTTT. Its translation: CASRAYRGSGELFF.

The chain carries TRBV6-5 and TRBJ1-2; D is ambiguous. Germline V gene data show CDR1 as MNHEY and CDR2 as SVGAGI. CDR3 length equals 16 residues. Trimming left V 4 bases short and J 0 bases short, with 15 bases between. The CDR3 DNA is TGTGCCAGCAGTTTACTCGGAGGCAGCGCTAACTATGGCTACACCTTC. It codes for CASSLLGGSANYGYTF.

This clone came up once. The V and J genes are TRBV30 and TRBJ1-2; D gene ambiguous. The V gene lost 0 bases and the J gene lost 3 bases, with 5 bases spanning the gap. Looked up from germline, CDR1 is GTSNPN and CDR2 is SVGIG (reference sequence). This CDR3 region has 12 residues. The CDR3, as DNA: TGTGCCTGGAGTGTTCTTGACTATGGCTACACCTTC. It encodes CAWSVLDYGYTF.

The V and J genes are TRBV11-2 and TRBJ1-5; D is ambiguous. V gave up 5 bases and J gave up 3 bases, with 14 bases separating them. This CDR3 has 15 residues. Per the germline V gene, CDR1 is SGHAT and CDR2 is FQNNGV. The CDR3 DNA reads TGTGCCAGCAGCCCTTTTCGAGGGAACAATCAGCCCCAGCATTTT. This sequence encodes CASSPFRGNNQPQHF.

The chain carries TRBV5-1 and TRBJ1-2, with 8 bases that match TRBD1. Germline V lookup: CDR1 SGHRS, CDR2 YFSETQ. The CDR3 extends over 14 amino acids. J gave up 6 bases and V 4 bases, and 8 bases lay outside the gene matches. CDR3 nucleotides: TGCGCCAGCAGCCCAAACCAGGGGGCAGATGGCTACACCTTC. Protein: CASSPNQGADGYTF.